A selection of T cell receptor beta chains follows, all from one sample in a study of cytomegalovirus exposure and HLA in healthy donors. Data came from immunoSEQ multiplex PCR; TCRdb stores just in-frame clones and leaves some out. The profile shows around 20,000 clones, roughly 80% of them singletons. Sequencing was done on a sample of PBMCs. The receptors were sampled from a human donor in good health. Both conserved end residues are part of each CDR3. A D gene is named only where the DNA matches it firmly. The size field is filled for only some rows; it gives once, few, many or a size class.

v_gene,j_gene,abundance,d_gene,CDR3aa,CDR3nt
TRBV7-9,TRBJ1-4,NA,TRBD1,CASSLARGQVEKLFF,TGTGCCAGCAGCTTAGCGCGGGGACAGGTAGAAAAACTGTTTTTT
TRBV18,TRBJ2-3,NA,TRBD2,CASSPTSGRTDTQYF,TGTGCCAGCTCCCCCACTAGCGGGAGAACAGATACGCAGTATTTT
TRBV10-2,TRBJ2-5,NA,TRBD2,CASKGSVRTSGRAGRPETQYF,TGCGCCAGCAAGGGAAGCGTTCGTACTAGCGGGAGGGCCGGTCGTCCAGAGACCCAGTACTTC
TRBV29-1,TRBJ2-7,NA,TRBD1,CSALDRDRSSYEQYF,TGCAGCGCACTAGACCGGGACAGAAGCTCCTACGAGCAGTACTTC
TRBV5-5,TRBJ2-3,NA,NA,CASSRSRWDTQYF,TGTGCCAGCAGCCGAAGCCGATGGGATACGCAGTATTTT
TRBV2,TRBJ2-7,few,NA,CASSENTGYEQYF,TGTGCCAGCAGTGAAAACACAGGCTACGAGCAGTACTTC
TRBV6-5,TRBJ1-2,NA,TRBD1,CASTLQAGTGGYTF,TGTGCCAGCACCTTACAGGCAGGGACAGGTGGCTACACCTTC
TRBV19,TRBJ2-7,NA,TRBD2,CASSMDSGTNEQYF,TGTGCCAGTAGTATGGATAGCGGGACAAACGAGCAGTACTTC
TRBV4-3,TRBJ1-1,few,NA,CASSQDRSGRGTEAFF,TGCGCCAGCAGCCAAGATAGGTCGGGGCGGGGCACTGAAGCTTTCTTT
TRBV7-6,TRBJ2-3,NA,TRBD2,CASTPAGLAGTDTQYF,TGTGCCAGCACCCCGGCGGGACTAGCGGGCACAGATACGCAGTATTTT
TRBV11-1,TRBJ2-7,NA,NA,CASSSKYEQYF,TGTGCCAGCAGCTCCAAATACGAGCAGTACTTC
TRBV6-1,TRBJ2-4,NA,NA,CASSETGKNIQYF,TGTGCCAGCAGTGAGACAGGCAAAAACATTCAGTACTTC
TRBV2,TRBJ1-5,NA,NA,CASSEPRQADQPQHF,TGTGCCAGCAGTGAACCTCGACAGGCGGATCAGCCCCAGCATTTT
TRBV9,TRBJ2-1,NA,NA,CASSGGSGGEQFF,TGTGCCAGCAGCGGTGGGAGCGGTGGTGAGCAGTTCTTC
TRBV9,TRBJ1-4,NA,TRBD1,CASSANTGATNEKLFF,TGTGCCAGCAGCGCTAACACAGGGGCAACTAATGAAAAACTGTTTTTT
TRBV11-2,TRBJ2-1,NA,TRBD2,CASSFGTSAYNEQFF,TGTGCCAGCAGCTTTGGGACTAGCGCTTACAATGAGCAGTTCTTC
TRBV18,TRBJ2-1,NA,TRBD1,CASSAVTGDNEQFF,TGTGCCAGCTCGGCAGTCACAGGGGACAATGAGCAGTTCTTC
TRBV28,TRBJ1-6,NA,TRBD1,CASRIGTGGWNSPLHF,TGTGCCAGCAGGATCGGGACAGGGGGCTGGAATTCACCCCTCCACTTT
TRBV5-1,TRBJ1-1,NA,NA,CASSGRDGRIEAFF,TGCGCCAGCAGCGGGAGAGACGGACGTATTGAAGCTTTCTTT
TRBV27,TRBJ2-3,NA,TRBD2,CASTHSSPVTSGGASTQYF,TGTGCCAGCACCCACTCGTCCCCAGTAACTAGCGGGGGGGCCTCCACGCAGTATTTT
TRBV5-5,TRBJ2-1,once,TRBD1,CASSFRDRHSYNEQFF,TGTGCCAGCAGCTTCCGGGACAGGCACTCCTACAATGAGCAGTTCTTC
TRBV5-1,TRBJ1-1,few,TRBD1,CASSLTGENTEAFF,TGCGCCAGCAGCTTAACAGGGGAGAACACTGAAGCTTTCTTT
TRBV19,TRBJ2-5,NA,TRBD1,CASSSTGGETQYF,TGTGCCAGTAGTAGCACAGGGGGGGAGACCCAGTACTTC
TRBV9,TRBJ1-2,NA,TRBD1,CASSTDRGYGYTF,TGTGCCAGCAGCACGGACAGGGGCTATGGCTACACCTTC
TRBV6-5,TRBJ2-6,NA,TRBD1,CASRGTGRANVLTF,TGTGCCAGCAGGGGGACAGGGCGGGCCAACGTCCTGACTTTC